This T cell receptor (beta chain) stems from a study of monozygotic twins with inflammatory bowel disease. To note about this clonotype: The antigen is undetermined.

Germline V gives CDR1 SGHVS, CDR2 FQNEAQ. The CDR3 contains 18 residues. Blood was collected, roughly 2.5 ml per donor. TCRalpha and TCRbeta cDNA went through two nested PCRs of approximately 16 and 10 cycles. TCRdb reprocessed the 5' RACE reads and keeps a single row for each CDR3 protein, giving no DNA. The sample table sets out about 130,000 distinct CDR3 sequences. Study outcomes and limitations: Diversity of TCRbeta measured by inverse Simpson was lower in IBD patients than in healthy co-twins. Perhaps reflecting limited power, concordant and discordant twins did not differ in repertoire similarity.

The specimen was blood. This receptor was identified in a human donor with ulcerative colitis or Crohn's disease, or a healthy co-twin of an affected twin (not recorded which). The chain carries TRBV7-8 and TRBJ2-1; TCRdb designates TRBD1, a call that cannot be tested without DNA. The CDR3 region is CASSPGQISTIGYNEQFF.